This T cell receptor beta chain was recorded in a study of blood T cell repertoires in COVID-19. The overall study: Researchers got acute and convalescent COVID-19 samples from the United States, Italy and Spain. T cells, B-cell-depleted T cells, or PBMCs supplied cDNA or gDNA.

This CDR3 has 16 amino acids. J was trimmed by 3 bases and V by 3 bases; bases with no gene match: 5. From germline, CDR1 is ENHRY and CDR2 SYGVKD. The sample holds a few counts of this clone. This table comes from immunoSEQ multiplex PCR, and its TCRdb copy is limited to in-frame clones, with some not included. Of roughly 100,000 clones listed, 65% to 90% were seen once; the top ten hold 15% to 20%. Sequenced input: peripheral blood. The clonotype originates from an elderly woman with active or convalescent COVID-19. This sequence joins TRBV10-3 and TRBJ1-5; TRBD1 matches at 10 bases. The DNA of the CDR3 is TGTGCCATCAGTGAAAGGGACAGGGGAGACAATCAGCCCCAGCATTTT. Protein: CAISERDRGDNQPQHF.